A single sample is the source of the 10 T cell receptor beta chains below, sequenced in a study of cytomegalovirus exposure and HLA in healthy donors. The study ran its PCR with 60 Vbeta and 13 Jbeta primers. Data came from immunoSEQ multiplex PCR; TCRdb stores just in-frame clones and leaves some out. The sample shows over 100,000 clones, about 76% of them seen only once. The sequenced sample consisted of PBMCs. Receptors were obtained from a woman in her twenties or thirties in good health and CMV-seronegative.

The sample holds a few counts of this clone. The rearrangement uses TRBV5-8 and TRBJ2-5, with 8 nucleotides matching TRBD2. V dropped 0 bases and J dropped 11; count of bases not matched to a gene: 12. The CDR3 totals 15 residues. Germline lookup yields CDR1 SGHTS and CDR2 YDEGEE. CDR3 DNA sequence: TGTGCCAGCAGCTTGGGAGCTAGCGGGCGACAAGAGCAGTACTTC. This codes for CASSLGASGRQEQYF.

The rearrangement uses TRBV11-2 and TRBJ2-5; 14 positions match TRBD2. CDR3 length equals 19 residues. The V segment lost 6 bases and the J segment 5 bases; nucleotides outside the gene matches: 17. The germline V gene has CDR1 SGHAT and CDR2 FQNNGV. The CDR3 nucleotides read TGTGCCAGCAGAGCCCCCGGGACTAGCGGGAGAGGTGGCGGGGAGACCCAGTACTTC. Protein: CASRAPGTSGRGGGETQYF. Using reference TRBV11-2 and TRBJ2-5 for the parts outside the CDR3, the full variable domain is EAGVAQSPRYKIIEKRQSVAFWCNPISGHATLYWYQQILGQGPKLLIQFQNNGVVDDSQLPKDRFSAERLKGVDSTLKIQPAKLEDSAVYLCASRAPGTSGRGGGETQYFGPGTRLLVL.

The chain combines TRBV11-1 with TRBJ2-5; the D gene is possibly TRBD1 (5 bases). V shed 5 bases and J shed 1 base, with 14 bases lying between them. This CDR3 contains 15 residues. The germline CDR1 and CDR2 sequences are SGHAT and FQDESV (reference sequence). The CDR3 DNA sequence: TGTGCCAGCAGCCCGAGGCTCAGGGCCCAAGAGACCCAGTACTTC. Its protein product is CASSPRLRAQETQYF.

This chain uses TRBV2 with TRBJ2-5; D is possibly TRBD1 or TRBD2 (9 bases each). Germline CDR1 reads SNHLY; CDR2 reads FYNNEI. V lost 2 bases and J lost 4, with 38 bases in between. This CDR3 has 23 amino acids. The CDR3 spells CASSERGGQGDSGSPFWRETQYF. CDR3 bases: TGTGCCAGCAGTGAAAGGGGGGGACAGGGCGATAGCGGGAGCCCCTTTTGGCGAGAGACCCAGTACTTC.

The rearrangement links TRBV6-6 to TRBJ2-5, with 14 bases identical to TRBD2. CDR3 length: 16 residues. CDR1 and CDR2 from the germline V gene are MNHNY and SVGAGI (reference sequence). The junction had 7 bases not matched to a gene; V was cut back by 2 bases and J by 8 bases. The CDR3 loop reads CASSYGTSGRKFTQYF. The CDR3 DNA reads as TGTGCCAGCAGTTACGGGACTAGCGGGAGAAAGTTTACCCAGTACTTC.

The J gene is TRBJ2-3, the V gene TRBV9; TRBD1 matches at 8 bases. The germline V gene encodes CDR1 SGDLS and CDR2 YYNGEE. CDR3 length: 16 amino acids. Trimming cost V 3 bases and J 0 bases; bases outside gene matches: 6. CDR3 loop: CASSGRGPHSTDTQYF. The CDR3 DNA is TGTGCCAGCAGCGGCAGGGGGCCCCATAGCACAGATACGCAGTATTTT. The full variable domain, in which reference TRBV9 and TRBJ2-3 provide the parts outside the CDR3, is DSGVTQTPKHLITATGQRVTLRCSPRSGDLSVYWYQQSLDQGLQFLIQYYNGEERAKGNILERFSAQQFPDLHSELNLSSLELGDSALYFCASSGRGPHSTDTQYFGPGTRLTVL.

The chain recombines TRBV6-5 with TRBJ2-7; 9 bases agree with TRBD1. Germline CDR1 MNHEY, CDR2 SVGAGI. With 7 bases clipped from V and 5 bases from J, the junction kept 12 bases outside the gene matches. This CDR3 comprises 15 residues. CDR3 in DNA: TGTGCCAGCACCCCCTGGACAGGGGAGAAGGACGAGCAGTACTTC. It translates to CASTPWTGEKDEQYF.

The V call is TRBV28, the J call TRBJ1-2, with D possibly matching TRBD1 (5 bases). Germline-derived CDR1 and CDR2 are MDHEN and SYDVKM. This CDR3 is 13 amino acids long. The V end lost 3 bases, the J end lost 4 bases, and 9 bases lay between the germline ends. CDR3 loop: CASSLGEGYGYTF. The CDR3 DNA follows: TGTGCCAGCAGTTTGGGGGAGGGCTATGGCTACACCTTC.

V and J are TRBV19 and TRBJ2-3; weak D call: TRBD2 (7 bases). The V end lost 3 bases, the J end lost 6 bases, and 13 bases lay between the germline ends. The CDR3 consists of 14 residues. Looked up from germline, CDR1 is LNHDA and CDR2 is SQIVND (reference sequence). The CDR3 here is CASSMISGGDTQYF. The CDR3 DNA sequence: TGTGCCAGTAGTATGATATCGGGGGGCGATACGCAGTATTTT.

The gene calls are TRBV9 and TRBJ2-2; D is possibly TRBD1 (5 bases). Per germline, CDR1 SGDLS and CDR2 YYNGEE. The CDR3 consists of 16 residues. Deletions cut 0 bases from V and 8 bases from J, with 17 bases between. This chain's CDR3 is CASSVGTGRAAGELFF. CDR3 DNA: TGTGCCAGCAGCGTAGGTACAGGCCGCGCTGCAGGGGAGCTGTTTTTT.